The sequence of this TCR beta chain was determined in a study of CD8 T cells in ankylosing spondylitis. Trimming took 0 bases from V and 5 from J; bases not matched to a gene: 12. This CDR3 is 17 amino acids long. CDR1 MNHEY and CDR2 SVGEGT come from the germline V gene. Broader study findings: Seven to nine highly homologous variants formed a TCR beta motif that appeared characteristic of ankylosing spondylitis blood.

This clonotype was found a few times. The antigen is not known. TCRdb re-called the 5' RACE reads through MiXCR, storing one row per CDR3 protein. The repertoire includes fewer than 250,000 distinct CDR3 sequences, 32% of them detected once, and around 4.2% sits in the top ten. This chain links TRBV6-2 or TRBV6-3 with TRBJ2-5; 7 bases fit TRBD1. Sequencing input: blood, either unsorted or a sorted T cell fraction (not recorded which). The sequence came from a male donor with ankylosing spondylitis or in good health (not recorded which). The CDR3 reads CASSYSKTTGNVETQYF. CDR3 bases: TGTGCCAGCAGTTACTCGAAAACGACAGGGAATGTGGAGACCCAGTACTTC.